This T cell receptor beta chain emerged from a study of blood T cell repertoires in COVID-19. Produced via immunoSEQ multiplex PCR; TCRdb's table is partial and in-frame only. In the table there are approximately 220,000 clones, 80% to 90% of which are singletons. Germline values: CDR1 MNHEY, CDR2 SVGEGT. The V segment lost 3 bases and the J segment 2 bases; nucleotides outside the gene matches: 9. The length of the CDR3 is 17 residues. The receptor was isolated from a man between 45 and 60 years old with acute or convalescent COVID-19. The material sequenced was peripheral blood. The chain employs TRBV6-2 or TRBV6-3 and TRBJ2-1; the match to TRBD2 covers 8 bases. The CDR3 region has the DNA TGTGCCAGCAGTTATGGTAATAGCGGGGCGACCTACAATGAGCAGTTCTTC. Protein product: CASSYGNSGATYNEQFF.